The source of this TCR beta chain is a study of blood T cell repertoires in COVID-19. This clone has a single count. Profiling relied on immunoSEQ multiplex PCR, and the TCRdb table lists in-frame clones only, not all of them. Counted here are roughly 180,000 clones, 65% to 85% occurring once; the ten biggest clones make up about 7%. The CDR3 extends over 19 amino acids. Germline-derived CDR1 and CDR2 are SGHVS and FNYEAQ. Germline trimming cut 1 base from V and 0 bases from J; bases unmatched to any gene: 9. Sequencing was carried out using peripheral blood. The TCR was taken from a woman in her thirties or forties with COVID-19, enrolled during active disease. The chain has TRBV7-6 and TRBJ2-1; 10 bases line up with TRBD2. The chain's CDR3 is CASSLGAGGPTLSYNEQFF. The CDR3, as DNA: TGTGCCAGCAGCTTAGGAGCGGGAGGGCCCACGCTCTCCTACAATGAGCAGTTCTTC.